This T cell receptor beta chain was sequenced in a study of identical twins. Notes on the study in general: Without tracking the same donors, conclusions rested on cross-sectional statistical analysis. Clonotypes of the beta chain that were abundant in cord blood carried fewer insertions (memory repertoires showed none).

At least ten counts were recorded for this clonotype. Its target is not known. The germline CDR1 and CDR2 sequences are SGHDT and YYEEEE. The CDR3 is 15 residues long. Trimming cost V 4 bases and J 5 bases, with 15 bases left between them. Template switching added a universal primer binding site, and final cDNA carried unique molecular identifiers. TCRdb reprocessed the 5' RACE reads via MiXCR and lists one record per CDR3 protein. This table has about 150,000 distinct CDR3 sequences, around 3.6% appearing once. The genes are TRBV5-6 and TRBJ2-2; possibly TRBD2 for D (6 bases). This clonotype was obtained from a man aged 18 to 30 in good health. The sequenced sample consisted of memory T cells sorted from blood. CDR3 sequence (DNA): TGTGCCAGCAGCGAGGTTGGGAGGCCTACCGGGGAGCTGTTTTTT. It yields the protein CASSEVGRPTGELFF.